This T cell receptor (beta chain) was sequenced for a study of blood T cell repertoires in COVID-19. About the study: Material from acute and convalescent COVID-19 was sourced from the United States, Italy and Spain.

Of note for this clone: The junction does not match germline at one end; this may be a read error.

Authors' processing steps: For nucleated cells, counts were estimated from reference gene primer amplification. Generated by immunoSEQ multiplex PCR, the TCRdb table keeps only in-frame clones and is missing some. The V and J calls and the clone size are those of that table, but D and trimming were determined from the DNA. The sample includes a few hundred thousand clones, 80% to 90% of them seen just once. Cohort placement rested on clinical history that participants reported themselves. CDR3 length: 16 residues. CDR1 SGHNT and CDR2 YYREEE come from the germline V gene (reference sequence). This sequence was found in a woman in her 40s with acute COVID-19. The chain employs TRBV5-4 and TRBJ2-2; 8 nucleotides match TRBD2. The sequenced sample was PBMCs or T cells enriched from blood (not recorded which). CDR3 loop: CASSLGTSGNTGELFF. The CDR3 bases are TGTGCCAGCAGTTTGGGAACTAGCGGAAACACCGGGGAGCTGTTTTTT. Using reference TRBV5-4 and TRBJ2-2 for the parts outside the CDR3, the full variable domain is ETGVTQSPTHLIKTRGQQVTLRCSSQSGHNTVSWYQQALGQGPQFIFQYYREEENGRGNFPPRFSGLQFPNYSSELNVNALELDDSALYLCASSLGTSGNTGELFFGEGSRLTVL.